This TCR beta chain was recorded in a study of control samples from healthy donors and cancer patients. Per germline, CDR1 KGHSH and CDR2 LQKENI. The CDR3 loop spans 15 amino acids. Trimming cost V 6 bases and J 6 bases; bases outside gene matches: 8. TCRdb's copy holds only in-frame clones and misses some; the assay was immunoSEQ multiplex PCR. The table has 120,000 or so clones, 70% to 90% seen once. This TCR derives from a man between 60 and 70 years old in good health. The sample was blood. The chain couples TRBV18 to TRBJ1-4, with 9 bases lining up with TRBD1. CDR3 protein: CASSLSWTGDEKLFF. CDR3 in DNA: TGTGCCAGCTCCCTATCCTGGACAGGGGATGAAAAACTGTTTTTT.